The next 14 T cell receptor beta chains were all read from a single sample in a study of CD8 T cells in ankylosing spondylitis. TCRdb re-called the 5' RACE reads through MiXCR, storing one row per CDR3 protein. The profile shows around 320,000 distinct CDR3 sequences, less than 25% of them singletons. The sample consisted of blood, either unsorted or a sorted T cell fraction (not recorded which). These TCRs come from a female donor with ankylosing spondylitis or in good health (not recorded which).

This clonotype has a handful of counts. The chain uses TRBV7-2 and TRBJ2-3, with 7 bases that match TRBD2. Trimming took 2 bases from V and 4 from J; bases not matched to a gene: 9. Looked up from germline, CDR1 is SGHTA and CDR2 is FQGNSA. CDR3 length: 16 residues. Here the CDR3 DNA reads TGTGCCAGCAGCTTAAATGGCGGGAGTATTCCAGATACGCAGTATTTT. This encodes CASSLNGGSIPDTQYF.

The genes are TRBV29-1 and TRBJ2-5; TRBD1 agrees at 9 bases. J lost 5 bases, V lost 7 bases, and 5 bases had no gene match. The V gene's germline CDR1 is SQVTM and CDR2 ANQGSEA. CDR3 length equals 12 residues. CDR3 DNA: TGCAGCGGCGGACAGGGGATGGAGACCCAGTACTTC. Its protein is CSGGQGMETQYF.

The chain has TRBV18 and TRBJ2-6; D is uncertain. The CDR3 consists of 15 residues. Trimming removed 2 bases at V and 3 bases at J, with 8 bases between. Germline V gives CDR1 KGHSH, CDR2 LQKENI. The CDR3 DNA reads TGTGCCAGCTCACCAGGTGAGCTTGGGGCCAACGTCCTGACTTTC. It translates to CASSPGELGANVLTF.

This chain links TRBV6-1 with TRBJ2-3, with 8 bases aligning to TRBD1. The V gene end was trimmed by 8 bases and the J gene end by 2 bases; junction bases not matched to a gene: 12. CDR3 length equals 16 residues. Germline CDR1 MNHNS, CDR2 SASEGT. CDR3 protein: CASYGQGKGFTDTQYF. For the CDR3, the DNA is TGTGCCAGCTATGGACAGGGAAAGGGATTCACAGATACGCAGTATTTT.

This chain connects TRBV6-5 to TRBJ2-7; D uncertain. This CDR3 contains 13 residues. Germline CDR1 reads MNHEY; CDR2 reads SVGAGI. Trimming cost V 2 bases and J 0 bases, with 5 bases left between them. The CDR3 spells CASSYSTSYEQYF. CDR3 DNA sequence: TGTGCCAGCAGTTACAGCACCTCCTACGAGCAGTACTTC.

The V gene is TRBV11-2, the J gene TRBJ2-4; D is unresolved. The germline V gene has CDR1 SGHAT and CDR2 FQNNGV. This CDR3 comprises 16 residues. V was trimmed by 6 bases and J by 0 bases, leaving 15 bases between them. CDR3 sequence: CASRTISPLAKNIQYF. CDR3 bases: TGTGCCAGCAGAACAATCAGTCCACTAGCCAAAAACATTCAGTACTTC.

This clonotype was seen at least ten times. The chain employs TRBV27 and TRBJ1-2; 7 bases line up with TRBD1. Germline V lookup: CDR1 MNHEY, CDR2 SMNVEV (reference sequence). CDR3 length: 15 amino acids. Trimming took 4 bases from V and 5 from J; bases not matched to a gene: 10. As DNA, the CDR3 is TGTGCCAGCAGTTGGGGGGGAGGGGGCGCGTATGGCTACACCTTC. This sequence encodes CASSWGGGGAYGYTF.

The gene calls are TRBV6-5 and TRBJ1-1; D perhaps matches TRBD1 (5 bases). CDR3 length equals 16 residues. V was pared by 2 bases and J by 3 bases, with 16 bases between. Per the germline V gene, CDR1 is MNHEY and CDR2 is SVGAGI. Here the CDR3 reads CASSYTPTRQYTEAFF. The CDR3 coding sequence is TGTGCCAGCAGTTACACCCCGACTAGACAGTACACTGAAGCTTTCTTT.

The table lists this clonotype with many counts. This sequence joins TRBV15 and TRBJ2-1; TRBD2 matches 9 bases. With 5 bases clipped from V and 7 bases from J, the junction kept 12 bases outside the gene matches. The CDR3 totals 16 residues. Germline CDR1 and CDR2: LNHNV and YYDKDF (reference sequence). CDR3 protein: CATSPLREGRGNEQFF. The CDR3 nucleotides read TGTGCCACCAGCCCGCTGCGGGAGGGCCGAGGTAATGAGCAGTTCTTC.

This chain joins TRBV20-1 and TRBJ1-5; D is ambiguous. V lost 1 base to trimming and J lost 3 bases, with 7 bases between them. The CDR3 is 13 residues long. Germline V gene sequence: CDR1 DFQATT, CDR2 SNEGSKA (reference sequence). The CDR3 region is CSARAVSNQPQHF. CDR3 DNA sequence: TGCAGTGCTAGAGCAGTTTCCAATCAGCCCCAGCATTTT.

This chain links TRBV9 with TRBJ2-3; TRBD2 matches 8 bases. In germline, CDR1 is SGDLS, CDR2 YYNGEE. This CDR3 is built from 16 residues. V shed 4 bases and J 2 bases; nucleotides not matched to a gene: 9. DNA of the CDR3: TGTGCCAGCAGCTCGGGGGGGGCGCGGGTCACAGATACGCAGTATTTT. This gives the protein CASSSGGARVTDTQYF.

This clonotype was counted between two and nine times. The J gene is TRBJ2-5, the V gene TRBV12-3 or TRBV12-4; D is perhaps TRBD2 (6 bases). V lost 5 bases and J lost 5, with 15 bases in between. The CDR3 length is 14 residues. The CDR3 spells CASSPGLTGETQYF. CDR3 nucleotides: TGTGCCAGCAGTCCCGGACTAACTGGGGAGACCCAGTACTTC.

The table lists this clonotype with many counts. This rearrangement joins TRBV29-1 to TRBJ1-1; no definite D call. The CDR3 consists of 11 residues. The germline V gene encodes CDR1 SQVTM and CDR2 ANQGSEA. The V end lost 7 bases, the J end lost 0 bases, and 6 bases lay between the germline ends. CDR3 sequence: CSGTLNTEAFF. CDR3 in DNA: TGCAGCGGTACGTTGAACACTGAAGCTTTCTTT.

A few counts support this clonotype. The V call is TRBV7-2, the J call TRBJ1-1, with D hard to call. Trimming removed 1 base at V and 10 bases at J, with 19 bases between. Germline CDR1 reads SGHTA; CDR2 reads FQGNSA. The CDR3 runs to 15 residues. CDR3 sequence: CASSLDLVSLVAAFF. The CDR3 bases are TGTGCCAGCAGCTTAGATCTTGTTAGCCTCGTAGCAGCTTTCTTT.